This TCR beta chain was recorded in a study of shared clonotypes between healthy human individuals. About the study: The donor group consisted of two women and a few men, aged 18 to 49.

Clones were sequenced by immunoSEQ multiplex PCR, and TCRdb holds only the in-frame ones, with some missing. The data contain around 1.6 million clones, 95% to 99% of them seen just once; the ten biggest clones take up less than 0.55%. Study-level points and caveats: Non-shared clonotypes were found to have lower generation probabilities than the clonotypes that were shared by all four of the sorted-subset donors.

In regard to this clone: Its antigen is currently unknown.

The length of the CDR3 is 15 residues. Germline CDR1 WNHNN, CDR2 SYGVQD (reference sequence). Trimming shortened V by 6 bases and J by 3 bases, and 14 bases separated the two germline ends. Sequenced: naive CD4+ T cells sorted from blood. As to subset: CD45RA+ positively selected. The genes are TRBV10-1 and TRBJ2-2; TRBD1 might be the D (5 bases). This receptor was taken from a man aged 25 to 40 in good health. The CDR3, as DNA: TGCGCCAGCAGCCCGACCCAGGGCTACACCGGGGAGCTGTTTTTT. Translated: CASSPTQGYTGELFF.